Following are 21 T cell receptor beta chains from one sample sequenced in a study of blood T cells in healthy people across ages. A sample-barcoded 5' primer and a J-beta primer mix were used in a second PCR of about 7 to 12 cycles. TCRdb used MiXCR to reprocess the 5' RACE reads, holding one entry per CDR3 protein. The data contain approximately 800,000 distinct CDR3 sequences, 20% to 25% of them seen just once; the ten biggest clones take up more than 3%. The sample also formed part of further work on T cells of mothers and their children.

Sequencing was carried out using blood. The receptors derive from a boy aged 10-17 years in good health.

The chain joins TRBV24-1 to TRBJ2-5, with D uncertain. CDR1 is KGHDR and CDR2 is SFDVKD in the germline V gene. The CDR3 length is 13 residues. Trimming pared 0 bases from V and 5 bases from J, leaving 6 bases between. CDR3 DNA: TGTGCCACCAGTGATTTGGTACTTGAGACCCAGTACTTC. Encoded protein: CATSDLVLETQYF.

This chain uses TRBV7-2 with TRBJ2-5; D unclear. The germline V gene encodes CDR1 SGHTA and CDR2 FQGNSA. The germline V and J ends were trimmed by 5 bases and 1 base, with 8 bases remaining between them. The length of the CDR3 is 13 residues. Here the CDR3 reads CASSRAFQETQYF. Here the CDR3 DNA reads TGTGCCAGCAGCCGGGCCTTCCAAGAGACCCAGTACTTC.

The J gene is TRBJ2-2, the V gene TRBV10-2; D not resolved. Germline CDR1 and CDR2: WSHSY and SAAADI. The CDR3 consists of 14 residues. V was cut by 9 bases and J by 1 base, with 12 bases left in between. The CDR3 sequence: CASQDHQNTGELFF. The CDR3 coding sequence is TGCGCCAGTCAGGACCATCAGAACACCGGGGAGCTGTTTTTT.

The chain joins TRBV3-1 to TRBJ1-1; possibly TRBD1 for D (5 bases). The CDR3 is 16 amino acids. The V and J ends lost 5 bases and 1 base respectively, with 17 bases between them. The germline gives CDR1 LGHDT, CDR2 YNNKEL (reference sequence). CDR3 DNA: TGTGCCAGCAGCGCACGCAAGGGGTTTTCGAACACTGAAGCTTTCTTT. Its protein is CASSARKGFSNTEAFF.

The V and J genes are TRBV28 and TRBJ2-6; no clear D gene. This CDR3 region has 14 residues. Deletions cut 6 bases from V and 2 bases from J, with 8 bases between. Germline lookup yields CDR1 MDHEN and CDR2 SYDVKM. The CDR3 sequence is CASRSDAGANVLTF. The CDR3 bases are TGTGCCAGCAGATCGGACGCTGGGGCCAACGTCCTGACTTTC. Combining the CDR3 with reference TRBV28 and TRBJ2-6 gives the whole variable domain DVKVTQSSRYLVKRTGEKVFLECVQDMDHENMFWYRQDPGLGLRLIYFSYDVKMKEKGDIPEGYSVSREKKERFSLILESASTNQTSMYLCASRSDAGANVLTFGAGSRLTVL.

This clonotype was detected only a few times. The rearrangement links TRBV5-1 to TRBJ2-5, with a possible D match to TRBD1 (5 bases). The CDR3 covers 16 residues. The V end lost 4 bases, the J end lost 4 bases, and 20 bases lay between the germline ends. In germline, CDR1 is SGHRS, CDR2 YFSETQ. Written as DNA, the CDR3 is TGCGCCAGCAGCCCGATCCAGGGTCAGAGTAGAGAGACCCAGTACTTC. This sequence encodes CASSPIQGQSRETQYF.

This clonotype was seen a handful of times. The chain has TRBV5-1 and TRBJ2-6; 10 positions agree with TRBD1. Germline CDR1 SGHRS, CDR2 YFSETQ. V lost 4 bases and J lost 0; bases outside the gene matches: 7. CDR3 length: 18 amino acids. CDR3 protein: CASSPRTGGISGANVLTF. CDR3 nucleotides: TGCGCCAGCAGCCCAAGGACAGGGGGGATCTCTGGGGCCAACGTCCTGACTTTC.

The gene calls are TRBV7-8 and TRBJ2-7; TRBD2 matches 10 bases. The CDR3 has 15 amino acids. V dropped 5 bases and J dropped 1; count of bases not matched to a gene: 5. CDR1 and CDR2 from the germline V gene are SGHVS and FQNEAQ. This CDR3 reads CASSPEAGGSYEQYF. The CDR3 region has the DNA TGTGCCAGCAGCCCGGAAGCGGGAGGGTCCTACGAGCAGTACTTC.

This clonotype has just a few counts. The chain couples TRBV20-1 to TRBJ1-2, with a weak D call TRBD1 (6 bases). Germline V gene lookup returns CDR1 DFQATT and CDR2 SNEGSKA (reference sequence). The length of the CDR3 is 12 residues. Trimming removed 3 bases from V and 8 bases from J, with 13 bases in between. CDR3 sequence (DNA): TGCAGTGCTAGGAACAGGGACTCCGGCTACACCTTC. It codes for CSARNRDSGYTF.

Ten or more counts support this clonotype. The V gene is TRBV20-1, the J gene TRBJ1-5; 7 bases align to TRBD1. This CDR3 has 15 residues. Trimming cost V 3 bases and J 6 bases; bases outside gene matches: 11. Germline V gene data show CDR1 as DFQATT and CDR2 as SNEGSKA (reference sequence). CDR3 protein: CSASPDRVGGQPQHF. The CDR3 DNA reads as TGCAGTGCTAGCCCCGACAGGGTAGGGGGTCAGCCCCAGCATTTT.

This clonotype was detected a few times. This rearrangement joins TRBV28 to TRBJ2-3; 8 bases match TRBD2. There are 19 residues in the CDR3. Germline V gene data show CDR1 as MDHEN and CDR2 as SYDVKM. V lost 5 bases to trimming and J lost 0 bases; unmatched junction nucleotides: 16. Here the CDR3 DNA reads TGTGCCAGCAGTCACCCTCTTTTTAAGCGGGAGACAAGCACAGATACGCAGTATTTT. Protein sequence: CASSHPLFKRETSTDTQYF. Looking up the rest from reference TRBV28 and TRBJ2-3 gives the full variable domain: DVKVTQSSRYLVKRTGEKVFLECVQDMDHENMFWYRQDPGLGLRLIYFSYDVKMKEKGDIPEGYSVSREKKERFSLILESASTNQTSMYLCASSHPLFKRETSTDTQYFGPGTRLTVL.

The genes are TRBV3-1 and TRBJ2-1; TRBD2 matches at 13 bases. V trimming: 4 bases; J trimming: 0 bases; junction bases outside the gene matches: 6. The CDR3 contains 18 residues. Germline CDR1 is LGHDT and CDR2 is YNNKEL (reference sequence). For the CDR3, the DNA is TGTGCCAGCAGCCCCGGACTAGCGGGAGAAAGCTCCTACAATGAGCAGTTCTTC. This translates into CASSPGLAGESSYNEQFF.

This clonotype was seen repeatedly, ten times or more. The germline gene is not matched at one end of the junction; a read error may be the cause. This chain connects TRBV5-1 to TRBJ1-4; D gene unclear. CDR1 is SGHRS, CDR2 YFSETQ, per germline. The length of the CDR3 is 14 residues. CDR3 sequence reads: CASSLLGTNEKLFF. CDR3 sequence (DNA): TGTGCCAGCAGTTTATTGGGGACTAATGAAAAACTGTTTTTT.

This clonotype was found many times. This chain connects TRBV20-1 to TRBJ2-5; 11 bases line up with TRBD2. The V gene end was trimmed by 6 bases and the J gene end by 7 bases; junction bases not matched to a gene: 13. The CDR3 totals 15 residues. Germline V gene lookup returns CDR1 DFQATT and CDR2 SNEGSKA (reference sequence). CDR3 residues: CSARVPGTSGLTQYF. Here the CDR3 DNA reads TGCAGTGCCCGCGTGCCCGGGACTAGCGGCTTGACCCAGTACTTC.

The gene calls are TRBV11-2 and TRBJ2-7; D not resolved. Germline CDR1 and CDR2: SGHAT and FQNNGV. With 5 bases removed from V and 4 bases from J, the gap between germline ends came to 12 bases. The CDR3 spans 13 residues. The CDR3 region has the DNA TGTGCCAGCAGCCAGGACGTGATGTACGAGCAGTACTTC. Its translation: CASSQDVMYEQYF.

The chain joins TRBV7-9 to TRBJ2-3, with no clear D. V lost 1 base and J lost 2, with 7 bases in between. Germline CDR1 and CDR2: SEHNR and FQNEAQ (reference sequence). This CDR3 contains 14 residues. The DNA of the CDR3 is TGTGCCAGCAGCTTAGAAGCGCCCACAGATACGCAGTATTTT. It encodes CASSLEAPTDTQYF.

Concerning this clonotype: One end of the junction is discordant with germline, which a read error may explain. This rearrangement joins TRBV4-3 to TRBJ2-5, with TRBD2 matching over 8 bases. The CDR3 totals 15 residues. Germline V CDR1 and CDR2: LGHNA, YSLEER. The CDR3 DNA sequence: TGCGCCAACAGCCAAGCCCGGGGGGGCCAAGAGACCCAGTACTTC. Amino acids: CANSQARGGQETQYF.

The chain is built from TRBV7-2 and TRBJ2-1, with D possibly being TRBD2 (6 bases). V lost 7 bases, J lost 0 bases, and 16 bases lay in between. Per germline, CDR1 SGHTA and CDR2 FQGNSA. CDR3 size: 16 residues. CDR3 DNA: TGTGCCAGCATTAGGGGCGGGAAGAGCTCCTACAATGAGCAGTTCTTC. Translation: CASIRGGKSSYNEQFF.

This clonotype was seen at least ten times. The gene calls are TRBV3-1 and TRBJ2-5; D call uncertain. The V end was cut by 3 bases, the J end by 1 base, with 3 bases between. In germline, CDR1 is LGHDT, CDR2 YNNKEL (reference sequence). The CDR3 spans 12 residues. The CDR3 bases are TGTGCCAGCAGCCACCTCCAAGAGACCCAGTACTTC. It specifies CASSHLQETQYF.

The chain has TRBV12-5 and TRBJ2-1, with a weak D call TRBD2 (5 bases). CDR3 length: 12 amino acids. Between the trimmed V and J ends, which lost 11 bases and 8 bases, there was a span of 16 bases. Per germline, CDR1 LGHNT and CDR2 FRNRAP. Here the CDR3 DNA reads TGTGCTGGTGAAGCGGCTGGGGATGAGCAGTTCTTC. Translated, it gives CAGEAAGDEQFF.

The sample holds a few counts of this clonotype. This chain connects TRBV28 to TRBJ2-5; 13 bases are a match to TRBD2. The V gene's germline CDR1 is MDHEN and CDR2 SYDVKM. This CDR3 is 16 amino acids long. J gave up 3 bases and V 7 bases, and 8 bases lay outside the gene matches. CDR3 amino acids: CASTAQGLAGKETQYF. In DNA form, the CDR3 reads TGTGCCAGCACCGCCCAGGGACTAGCGGGGAAAGAGACCCAGTACTTC.